The T cell receptor (beta chain) described here comes from a study of T-cell memory formation after mild COVID-19. This clonotype came up a few times. TCRdb reprocessed the 5' RACE reads with MiXCR, giving one entry per CDR3 protein. The sample carries almost 550,000 distinct CDR3 sequences, roughly 20% recorded once. The CDR3 is 16 residues long. CDR1 and CDR2 from the germline V gene are SGHNT and YENEEA. V shed 4 bases, J shed 2 bases, and the junction held 7 bases outside the gene matches. What was sequenced was PBMCs or a T cell subset sorted from them (not recorded which). This receptor was obtained from an adult woman who had mild COVID-19 (a few samples of this study predate the infection). Cell type and time point are not known. The chain is built from TRBV11-3 and TRBJ2-5; 10 bases fit TRBD2. The CDR3 DNA reads as TGTGCCAGCAGCTCGGTGGTACTAGCGGGACAAGAGACCCAGTACTTC. It codes for CASSSVVLAGQETQYF.